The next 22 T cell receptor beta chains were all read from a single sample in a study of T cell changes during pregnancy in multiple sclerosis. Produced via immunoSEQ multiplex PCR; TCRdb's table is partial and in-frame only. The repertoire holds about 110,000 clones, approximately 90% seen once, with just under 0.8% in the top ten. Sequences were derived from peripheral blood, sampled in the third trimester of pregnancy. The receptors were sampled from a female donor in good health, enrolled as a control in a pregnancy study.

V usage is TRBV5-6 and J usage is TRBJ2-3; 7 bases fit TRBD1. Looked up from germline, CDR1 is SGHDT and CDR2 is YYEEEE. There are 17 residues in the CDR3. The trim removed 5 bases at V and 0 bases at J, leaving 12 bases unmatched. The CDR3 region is CASSFPGQRPSTDTQYF. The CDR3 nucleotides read TGTGCCAGCAGTTTCCCGGGACAGAGACCTAGCACAGATACGCAGTATTTT.

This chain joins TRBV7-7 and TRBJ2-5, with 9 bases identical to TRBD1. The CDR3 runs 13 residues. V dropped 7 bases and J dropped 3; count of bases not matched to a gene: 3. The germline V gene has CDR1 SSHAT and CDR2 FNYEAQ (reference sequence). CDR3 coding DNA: TGTGCCAGCACCCGGGACAGGGAAGAGACCCAGTACTTC. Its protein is CASTRDREETQYF.

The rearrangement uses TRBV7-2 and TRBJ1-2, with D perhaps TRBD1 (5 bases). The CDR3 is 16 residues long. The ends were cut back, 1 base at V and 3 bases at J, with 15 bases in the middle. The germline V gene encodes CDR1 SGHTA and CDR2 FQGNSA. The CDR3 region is CASSLVGGYVDYGYTF. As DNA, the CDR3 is TGTGCCAGCAGCTTAGTTGGGGGGTATGTTGACTATGGCTACACCTTC. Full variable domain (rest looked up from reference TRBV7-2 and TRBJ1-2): GAGVSQSPSNKVTEKGKDVELRCDPISGHTALYWYRQSLGQGLEFLIYFQGNSAPDKSGLPSDRFSAERTGGSVSTLTIQRTQQEDSAVYLCASSLVGGYVDYGYTFGSGTRLTVV.

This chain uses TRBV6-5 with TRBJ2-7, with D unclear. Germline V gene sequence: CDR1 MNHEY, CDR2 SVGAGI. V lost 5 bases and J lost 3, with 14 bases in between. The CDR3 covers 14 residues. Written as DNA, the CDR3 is TGTGCCAGCAGTCGGATAGCCGAAGACTACGAGCAGTACTTC. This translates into CASSRIAEDYEQYF.

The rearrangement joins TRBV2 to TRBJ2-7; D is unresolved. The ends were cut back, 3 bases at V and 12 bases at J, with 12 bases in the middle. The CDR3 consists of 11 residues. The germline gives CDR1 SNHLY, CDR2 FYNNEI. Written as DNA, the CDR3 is TGTGCCAGCAGTGAGATAGCCCGCCGGTACTTC. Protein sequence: CASSEIARRYF.

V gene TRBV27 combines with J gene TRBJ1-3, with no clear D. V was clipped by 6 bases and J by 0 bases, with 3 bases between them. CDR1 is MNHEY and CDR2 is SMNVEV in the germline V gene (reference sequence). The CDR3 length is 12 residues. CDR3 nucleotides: TGTGCCAGCAGGAGCTCTGGAAACACCATATATTTT. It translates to CASRSSGNTIYF.

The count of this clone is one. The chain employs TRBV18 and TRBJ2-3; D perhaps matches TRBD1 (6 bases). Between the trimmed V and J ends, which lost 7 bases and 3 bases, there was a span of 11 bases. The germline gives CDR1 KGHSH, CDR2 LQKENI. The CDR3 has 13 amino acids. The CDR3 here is CASFYRETDTQYF. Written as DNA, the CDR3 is TGTGCCAGCTTCTACAGGGAAACAGATACGCAGTATTTT.

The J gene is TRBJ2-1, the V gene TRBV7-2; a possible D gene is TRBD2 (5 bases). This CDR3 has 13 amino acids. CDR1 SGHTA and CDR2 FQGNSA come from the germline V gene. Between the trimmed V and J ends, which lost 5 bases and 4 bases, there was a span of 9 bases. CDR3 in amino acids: CASSRSGYNEQFF. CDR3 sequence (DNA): TGTGCCAGCAGCAGAAGCGGTTACAATGAGCAGTTCTTC.

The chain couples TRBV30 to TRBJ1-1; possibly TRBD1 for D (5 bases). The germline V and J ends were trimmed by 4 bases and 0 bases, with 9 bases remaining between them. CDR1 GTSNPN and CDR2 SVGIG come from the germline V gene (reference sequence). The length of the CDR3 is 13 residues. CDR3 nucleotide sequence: TGTGCCTGGAAAAGGGGTCTGAACACTGAAGCTTTCTTT. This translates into CAWKRGLNTEAFF. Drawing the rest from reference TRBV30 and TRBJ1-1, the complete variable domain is SQTIHQWPATLVQPVGSPLSLECTVEGTSNPNLYWYRQAAGRGLQLLFYSVGIGQISSEVPQNLSASRPQDRQFILSSKKLLLSDSGFYLCAWKRGLNTEAFFGQGTRLTVV.

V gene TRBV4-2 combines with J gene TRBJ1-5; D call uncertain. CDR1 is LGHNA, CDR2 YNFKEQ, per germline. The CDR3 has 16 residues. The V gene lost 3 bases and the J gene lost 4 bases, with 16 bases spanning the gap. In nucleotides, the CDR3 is TGTGCCAGCAGCCATAGCGGGCCGGAGGGTAATCAGCCCCAGCATTTT. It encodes CASSHSGPEGNQPQHF.

CDR3 DNA sequence: TGTGCCAGCAGCCACCCCCGGACAGGGGGCACTGAAGCTTTCTTT. Protein: CASSHPRTGGTEAFF. This chain links TRBV7-8 with TRBJ1-1; 10 bases fit TRBD1. Looked up from germline, CDR1 is SGHVS and CDR2 is FQNEAQ. This CDR3 spans 15 amino acids. The V segment lost 5 bases and the J segment 4 bases; nucleotides outside the gene matches: 7.

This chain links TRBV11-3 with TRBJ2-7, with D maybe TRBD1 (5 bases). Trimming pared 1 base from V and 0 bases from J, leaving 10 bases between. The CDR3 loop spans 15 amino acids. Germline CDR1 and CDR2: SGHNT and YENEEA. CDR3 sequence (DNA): TGTGCCAGCAGCTTAGGGCAGGGCGTCTCCTACGAGCAGTACTTC. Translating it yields CASSLGQGVSYEQYF.

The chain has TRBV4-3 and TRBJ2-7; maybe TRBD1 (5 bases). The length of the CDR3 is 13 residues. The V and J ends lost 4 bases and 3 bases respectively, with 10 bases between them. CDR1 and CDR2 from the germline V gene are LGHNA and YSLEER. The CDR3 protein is CASSPQVDYEQYF. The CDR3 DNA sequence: TGCGCCAGCAGCCCACAGGTAGACTACGAGCAGTACTTC.

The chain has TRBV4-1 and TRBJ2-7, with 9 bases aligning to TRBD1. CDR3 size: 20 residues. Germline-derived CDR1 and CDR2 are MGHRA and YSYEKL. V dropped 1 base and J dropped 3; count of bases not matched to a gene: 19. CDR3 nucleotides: TGCGCCAGCAGCCAAGTCCGGGGCCGGGACAGGGTTCCTCCGAGCTACGAGCAGTACTTC. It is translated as CASSQVRGRDRVPPSYEQYF.

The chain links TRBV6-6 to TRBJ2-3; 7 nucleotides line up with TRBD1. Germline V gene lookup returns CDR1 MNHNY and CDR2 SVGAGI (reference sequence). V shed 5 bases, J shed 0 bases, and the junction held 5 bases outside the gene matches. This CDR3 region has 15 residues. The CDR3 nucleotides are TGTGCCAGCAGTACGACAGGGATTAGCACAGATACGCAGTATTTT. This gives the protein CASSTTGISTDTQYF.

The CDR3 is CASSESTFRGNTIYF. In DNA form, the CDR3 reads TGTGCCAGCAGTGAGTCAACATTCAGGGGAAACACCATATATTTT. V usage is TRBV2 and J usage is TRBJ1-3, with D uncertain. Per germline, CDR1 SNHLY and CDR2 FYNNEI. This CDR3 comprises 15 residues. V was shortened by 3 bases and J by 4 bases, with 13 bases between the two germline ends.

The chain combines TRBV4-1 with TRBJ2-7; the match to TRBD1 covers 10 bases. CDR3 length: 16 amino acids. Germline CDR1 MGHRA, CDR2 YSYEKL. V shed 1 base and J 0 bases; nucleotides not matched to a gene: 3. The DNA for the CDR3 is TGCGCCAGCAGCCAAGGGGACAGGGGTAGCTCCTACGAGCAGTACTTC. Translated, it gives CASSQGDRGSSYEQYF.

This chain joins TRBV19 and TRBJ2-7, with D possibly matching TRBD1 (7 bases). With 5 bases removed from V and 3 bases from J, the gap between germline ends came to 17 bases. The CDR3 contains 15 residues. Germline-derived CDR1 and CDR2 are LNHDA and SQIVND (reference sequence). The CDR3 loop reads CASSLGPGGIYEQYF. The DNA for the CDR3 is TGTGCCAGTAGTCTCGGTCCAGGGGGGATCTACGAGCAGTACTTC.

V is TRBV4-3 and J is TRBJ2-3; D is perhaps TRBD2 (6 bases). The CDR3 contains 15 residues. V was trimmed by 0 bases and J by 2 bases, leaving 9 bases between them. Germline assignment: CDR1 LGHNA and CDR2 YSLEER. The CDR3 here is CASSQDSGVTDTQYF. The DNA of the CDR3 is TGCGCCAGCAGCCAAGATTCGGGAGTCACAGATACGCAGTATTTT.

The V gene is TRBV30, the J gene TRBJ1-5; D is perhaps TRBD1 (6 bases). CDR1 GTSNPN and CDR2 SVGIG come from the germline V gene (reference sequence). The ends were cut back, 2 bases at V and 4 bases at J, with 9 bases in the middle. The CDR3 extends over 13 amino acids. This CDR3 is CAWSIQGNQPQHF. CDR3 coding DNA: TGTGCCTGGAGTATACAGGGAAATCAGCCCCAGCATTTT.

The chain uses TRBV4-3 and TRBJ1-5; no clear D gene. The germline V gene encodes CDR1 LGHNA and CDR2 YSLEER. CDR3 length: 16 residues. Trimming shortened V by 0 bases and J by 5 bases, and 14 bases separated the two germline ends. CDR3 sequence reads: CASSQDVAGSYQPQHF. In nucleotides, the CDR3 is TGCGCCAGCAGCCAAGATGTCGCCGGTTCGTATCAGCCCCAGCATTTT.

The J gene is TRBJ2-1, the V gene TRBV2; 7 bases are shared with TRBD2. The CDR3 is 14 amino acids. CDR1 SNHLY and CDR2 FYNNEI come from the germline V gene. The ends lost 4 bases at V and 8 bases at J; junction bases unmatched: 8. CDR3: CASSGQRGLHEQFF. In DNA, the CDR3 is TGTGCCAGCAGTGGCCAGCGGGGACTACATGAGCAGTTCTTC.